A single sample is the source of the 18 T cell receptor beta chains below, sequenced in a study of cytomegalovirus exposure and HLA in healthy donors. The PCR employed 60 Vbeta primers together with 13 Jbeta primers. The repertoire was sequenced with immunoSEQ multiplex PCR; TCRdb's copy has only in-frame clones and lacks some. The sample has about 110,000 clones, about three quarters seen once. Sample: PBMCs. These receptors were obtained from an older woman in good health and CMV-seropositive.

V and J are TRBV6-6 and TRBJ2-7, with 8 nucleotides matching TRBD1. This CDR3 spans 16 amino acids. In germline, CDR1 is MNHNY, CDR2 SVGAGI (reference sequence). V lost 6 bases and J lost 1; bases outside the gene matches: 11. CDR3 amino acids: CASSLSLDRGSYEQYF. The CDR3 DNA follows: TGTGCCAGCAGCCTAAGTCTCGACAGGGGATCCTACGAGCAGTACTTC.

This clone was found once. The chain joins TRBV5-6 to TRBJ2-1, with a tentative D call TRBD1 (6 bases). In germline, CDR1 is SGHDT, CDR2 YYEEEE. The germline V and J ends were trimmed by 1 base and 0 bases, with 17 bases remaining between them. This CDR3 spans 18 amino acids. CDR3 DNA: TGTGCCAGCAGCTTGAGATGGACAGAGATGAGCTCCTACAATGAGCAGTTCTTC. It encodes CASSLRWTEMSSYNEQFF.

This chain joins TRBV4-1 and TRBJ2-3; D is possibly TRBD1 (6 bases). This CDR3 has 15 residues. V lost 1 base, J lost 8 bases, and 16 bases lay in between. Germline V gene data show CDR1 as MGHRA and CDR2 as YSYEKL. The CDR3 nucleotides read TGCGCCAGCAGCCAAGGGCAGGGGTTGCCTGGTACGCAGTATTTT. It codes for CASSQGQGLPGTQYF.

The CDR3 DNA reads as TGCGCCAGCAGAGGGACAGAGTACGGGGAGCTGTTTTTT. Translated, it gives CASRGTEYGELFF. V usage is TRBV10-1 and J usage is TRBJ2-2; 7 bases match TRBD1. Losses at the gene ends were 6 bases for V and 7 bases for J; bases not matched to a gene: 5. The CDR3 contains 13 residues. Germline V gene sequence: CDR1 WNHNN, CDR2 SYGVQD (reference sequence).

The gene calls are TRBV5-4 and TRBJ2-1; weak D call: TRBD2 (6 bases). Germline V gives CDR1 SGHNT, CDR2 YYREEE (reference sequence). CDR3 length equals 16 residues. Trimming shortened V by 4 bases and J by 0 bases, and 14 bases separated the two germline ends. The DNA for the CDR3 is TGTGCCAGCAGCCCATCTAGCGCCAGCTCCTACAATGAGCAGTTCTTC. Amino acids: CASSPSSASSYNEQFF.

V gene TRBV19 combines with J gene TRBJ1-2; TRBD1 matches 7 bases. Germline V gene sequence: CDR1 LNHDA, CDR2 SQIVND (reference sequence). J lost 5 bases, V lost 10 bases, and 16 bases had no gene match. The CDR3 has 15 residues. The CDR3, as DNA: TGTGCCACTTCGAATACAGGGGTCGGTGTGTATGGCTACACCTTC. This sequence encodes CATSNTGVGVYGYTF. Looking up the rest from reference TRBV19 and TRBJ1-2 gives the full variable domain: DGGITQSPKYLFRKEGQNVTLSCEQNLNHDAMYWYRQDPGQGLRLIYYSQIVNDFQKGDIAEGYSVSREKKESFPLTVTSAQKNPTAFYLCATSNTGVGVYGYTFGSGTRLTVV.

The rearrangement uses TRBV5-1 and TRBJ2-2; tentative D call: TRBD1 (6 bases). The CDR3 runs 12 residues. Per germline, CDR1 SGHRS and CDR2 YFSETQ. V was cut by 6 bases and J by 6 bases, with 9 bases left in between. The CDR3 nucleotides read TGCGCCAGCAAGGGGGACGCCGGGGAGCTGTTTTTT. This translates into CASKGDAGELFF.

The chain is built from TRBV19 and TRBJ2-6; perhaps TRBD1 as D (5 bases). The CDR3 loop spans 15 amino acids. Germline-derived CDR1 and CDR2 are LNHDA and SQIVND (reference sequence). With 7 bases removed from V and 2 bases from J, the gap between germline ends came to 12 bases. The CDR3: CASMQGLAGANVLTF. The CDR3 coding sequence is TGTGCCAGTATGCAGGGTTTAGCTGGGGCCAACGTCCTGACTTTC.

The chain carries TRBV7-8 and TRBJ1-3; no firm D call. Trimming removed 1 base at V and 1 base at J, with 20 bases between. CDR3 size: 19 residues. Germline V lookup: CDR1 SGHVS, CDR2 FQNEAQ. The CDR3 spells CASSLVWNGVARSGNTIYF. The CDR3 DNA sequence: TGTGCCAGCAGCTTAGTTTGGAATGGTGTAGCCCGGTCTGGAAACACCATATATTTT.

The J gene is TRBJ1-4, the V gene TRBV2; 7 nucleotides align to TRBD1. The CDR3 length is 14 residues. With 6 bases clipped from V and 5 bases from J, the junction kept 6 bases outside the gene matches. CDR1 and CDR2 from the germline V gene are SNHLY and FYNNEI. The CDR3 here is CASSQTGTNEKLFF. The CDR3 DNA sequence: TGTGCCAGCAGCCAGACAGGGACAAATGAAAAACTGTTTTTT. Combining the CDR3 with reference TRBV2 and TRBJ1-4 gives the whole variable domain EPEVTQTPSHQVTQMGQEVILRCVPISNHLYFYWYRQILGQKVEFLVSFYNNEISEKSEIFDDQFSVERPDGSNFTLKIRSTKLEDSAMYFCASSQTGTNEKLFFGSGTQLSVL.

The chain links TRBV27 to TRBJ2-3, with 8 bases lining up with TRBD2. CDR1 MNHEY and CDR2 SMNVEV come from the germline V gene (reference sequence). The length of the CDR3 is 16 residues. V gave up 8 bases and J gave up 0 bases; unmatched junction bases: 10. CDR3 residues: CASYEGLAGSTDTQYF. The CDR3 DNA follows: TGTGCCAGCTACGAGGGGCTAGCGGGTAGCACAGATACGCAGTATTTT.

Only a few counts were recorded for this clone. J is TRBJ1-3 and V is TRBV5-1; D is possibly TRBD1 (6 bases). From germline, CDR1 is SGHRS and CDR2 YFSETQ. CDR3 length: 14 residues. Between the trimmed V and J ends, which lost 4 bases and 1 base, there was a span of 9 bases. CDR3 loop: CASSVDSSGNTIYF. DNA of the CDR3: TGCGCCAGCAGCGTGGACAGTTCTGGAAACACCATATATTTT.

V usage is TRBV19 and J usage is TRBJ2-1, with TRBD2 matching over 8 bases. With V trimmed by 7 bases and J by 7 bases, 9 bases remained unmatched. The CDR3 is 14 amino acids. In germline, CDR1 is LNHDA, CDR2 SQIVND (reference sequence). In DNA, the CDR3 is TGTGCCAGTATGAAGCGACTAGCGAATAATGAGCAGTTCTTC. Translating it yields CASMKRLANNEQFF.

Here the CDR3 DNA reads TGCGCCAGCAGCCTGGACCTCCTTATACTCTCCTACAATGAGCAGTTCTTC. Translated: CASSLDLLILSYNEQFF. This chain joins TRBV5-1 and TRBJ2-1; D gene unclear. The CDR3 has 17 amino acids. Germline V gene data show CDR1 as SGHRS and CDR2 as YFSETQ. V lost 4 bases and J 0 bases, leaving 17 bases between the germline ends.

V gene TRBV27 combines with J gene TRBJ1-4; no reliable D call. The CDR3 consists of 16 residues. The V gene lost 6 bases and the J gene lost 7 bases, with 21 bases spanning the gap. Germline CDR1 reads MNHEY; CDR2 reads SMNVEV (reference sequence). CDR3 residues: CASRGISISRGEKLFF. In DNA, the CDR3 is TGTGCCAGCAGGGGCATATCGATCTCCCGGGGTGAAAAACTGTTTTTT.

The V and J genes are TRBV5-1 and TRBJ2-5; 7 bases match TRBD2. The CDR3 has 14 amino acids. Germline V gives CDR1 SGHRS, CDR2 YFSETQ. V was clipped by 0 bases and J by 5 bases; unmatched bases: 4. DNA for the CDR3: TGCGCCAGCAGCTTGGCCCTAGCGGCGGAGACCCAGTACTTC. This codes for CASSLALAAETQYF.

The gene calls are TRBV9 and TRBJ1-1; tentative D call: TRBD1 (6 bases). The germline V gene has CDR1 SGDLS and CDR2 YYNGEE. The CDR3 totals 15 residues. Trimming removed 3 bases at V and 0 bases at J, with 12 bases between. The CDR3 spells CASSAIQGMNTEAFF. The CDR3 coding sequence is TGTGCCAGCAGCGCAATACAGGGTATGAACACTGAAGCTTTCTTT. Based on the CDR3 plus reference TRBV9 and TRBJ1-1, the full variable domain is DSGVTQTPKHLITATGQRVTLRCSPRSGDLSVYWYQQSLDQGLQFLIQYYNGEERAKGNILERFSAQQFPDLHSELNLSSLELGDSALYFCASSAIQGMNTEAFFGQGTRLTVV.

The chain recombines TRBV6-5 with TRBJ2-7, with D perhaps matching TRBD1 (6 bases). CDR1 and CDR2 from the germline V gene are MNHEY and SVGAGI. CDR3 length: 14 residues. Trimming removed 2 bases at V and 3 bases at J, with 11 bases between. The CDR3 loop reads CASSYDRDNYEQYF. For the CDR3, the DNA is TGTGCCAGCAGTTACGATCGGGACAACTACGAGCAGTACTTC.